The 31 T cell receptor beta chains presented below share a single source sample, sequenced in a study of CD8+ T cells in alopecia areata. The treatment is: oral pan-JAK inhibitor, 5-10 mg twice daily. Extracted RNA was reverse transcribed into cDNA, the sequencing template. Sequencing was performed with immunoSEQ multiplex PCR; in TCRdb, only in-frame clones are kept and a portion is missing. The sample contains 180,000 or so clones, approximately 53% of which appear only once. The sample here was CD8+ T cells sorted from blood, taken at week 24, from a patient treated with tofacitinib. The receptors were gathered from a human donor with alopecia areata.

This chain uses TRBV2 with TRBJ2-7; D gene uncertain. Trimming pared 4 bases from V and 2 bases from J, leaving 6 bases between. Germline CDR1 is SNHLY and CDR2 is FYNNEI. The CDR3 is 12 residues long. The CDR3 sequence is CASSVIPYEQYF. CDR3 coding DNA: TGTGCCAGCAGTGTAATTCCCTACGAGCAGTACTTC.

This chain joins TRBV28 and TRBJ2-7, with D unresolved. V was clipped by 6 bases and J by 2 bases, with 17 bases between them. Germline-derived CDR1 and CDR2 are MDHEN and SYDVKM. The CDR3 contains 15 residues. The CDR3 loop is CASRNEVPLTYEQYF. The CDR3 nucleotides are TGTGCCAGCAGGAATGAGGTTCCTCTGACCTACGAGCAGTACTTC.

This rearrangement joins TRBV15 to TRBJ2-3, with D possibly TRBD2 on 6 matching bases. The germline V gene encodes CDR1 LNHNV and CDR2 YYDKDF (reference sequence). V was clipped by 0 bases and J by 5 bases, with 9 bases between them. This CDR3 spans 14 amino acids. CDR3 sequence: CATSREGSGDTQYF. CDR3 DNA: TGTGCCACCAGCAGAGAGGGTAGCGGAGATACGCAGTATTTT.

In this sample, this clone turned up a few times. At the DNA level, this CDR3 is encoded by other sequences in the same sample as well. V is TRBV5-1 and J is TRBJ2-7, with D tentatively TRBD2 (6 bases). CDR1 is SGHRS, CDR2 YFSETQ, per germline. The CDR3 spans 13 residues. Trimming took off 0 bases at V and 6 bases at J, with 10 bases between the two ends. The CDR3, as DNA: TGCGCCAGCAGCTTGGGCGCGGGGTCCGAGCAGTACTTC. Its translation is CASSLGAGSEQYF.

In this sample, this clone turned up a few times. The V and J genes are TRBV2 and TRBJ2-5; 14 bases match TRBD2. J gave up 2 bases and V 5 bases, and 7 bases lay outside the gene matches. The CDR3 is 17 amino acids. The germline V gene encodes CDR1 SNHLY and CDR2 FYNNEI. The CDR3: CASSYGLAGGSQETQYF. Here the CDR3 DNA reads TGTGCCAGCAGTTACGGACTAGCGGGGGGATCTCAAGAGACCCAGTACTTC. Drawing the rest from reference TRBV2 and TRBJ2-5, the complete variable domain is EPEVTQTPSHQVTQMGQEVILRCVPISNHLYFYWYRQILGQKVEFLVSFYNNEISEKSEIFDDQFSVERPDGSNFTLKIRSTKLEDSAMYFCASSYGLAGGSQETQYFGPGTRLLVL.

The chain has TRBV13 and TRBJ1-1; D not resolved. The CDR3 runs to 12 residues. The germline V and J ends were trimmed by 5 bases and 7 bases, with 11 bases remaining between them. Germline V gene data show CDR1 as PRHDT and CDR2 as FYEKMQ (reference sequence). In DNA form, the CDR3 reads TGTGCCAGCAGCCCCCCGACTGTTGAAGCTTTCTTT. It yields the protein CASSPPTVEAFF.

This clone was counted a few times. The J gene is TRBJ2-1, the V gene TRBV29-1; D not resolved. CDR3 length equals 11 residues. The germline gives CDR1 SQVTM, CDR2 ANQGSEA. Trimming pared 5 bases from V and 6 bases from J, leaving 8 bases between. DNA for the CDR3: TGCAGCGTTCCCCGGGCCAATGAGCAGTTCTTC. The encoded protein is CSVPRANEQFF.

This clone was seen only a few times. The chain has TRBV29-1 and TRBJ2-5; 12 bases map to TRBD1. The germline V gene has CDR1 SQVTM and CDR2 ANQGSEA. The CDR3 runs 13 residues. The V gene end was trimmed by 7 bases and the J gene end by 5 bases; junction bases not matched to a gene: 5. The CDR3 DNA reads as TGCAGCGCTGGGACAGGGGGCGCGGAGACCCAGTACTTC. As protein: CSAGTGGAETQYF.

The chain recombines TRBV6-5 with TRBJ2-5, with TRBD2 as a possible D gene (5 bases). Germline CDR1 and CDR2: MNHEY and SVGAGI. V lost 0 bases and J 8 bases, leaving 16 bases between the germline ends. CDR3 length: 15 amino acids. CDR3 coding DNA: TGTGCCAGCAGTTACTCGAGGACCGCCGGGGAAACCCAGTACTTC. Amino acid sequence: CASSYSRTAGETQYF.

This clone was seen more than once but under ten times. The rearrangement joins TRBV13 to TRBJ2-7, with TRBD1 matching 7 bases. V dropped 0 bases and J dropped 0; count of bases not matched to a gene: 2. The CDR3 loop spans 15 amino acids. Germline V gives CDR1 PRHDT, CDR2 FYEKMQ (reference sequence). The CDR3 spells CASSLGTGSSYEQYF. CDR3 bases: TGTGCCAGCAGCTTAGGGACAGGGAGCTCCTACGAGCAGTACTTC. Full variable domain (missing parts from reference TRBV13 and TRBJ2-7): AAGVIQSPRHLIKEKRETATLKCYPIPRHDTVYWYQQGPGQDPQFLISFYEKMQSDKGSIPDRFSAQQFSDYHSELNMSSLELGDSALYFCASSLGTGSSYEQYFGPGTRLTVT.

Note on this clone: The sample contains more than one DNA sequence encoding this CDR3. The V and J genes are TRBV11-3 and TRBJ1-5; D is unclear. Germline V lookup: CDR1 SGHNT, CDR2 YENEEA. This CDR3 has 13 residues. Trimming pared 2 bases from V and 6 bases from J, leaving 8 bases between. The CDR3 spells CASSLSPSQPQHF. CDR3 bases: TGTGCCAGCAGCTTATCCCCCAGTCAGCCCCAGCATTTT.

The chain is built from TRBV2 and TRBJ1-2; D is unclear. CDR1 is SNHLY, CDR2 FYNNEI, per germline. Trimming stripped 2 bases from V and 5 bases from J, with 9 bases between. This CDR3 comprises 13 residues. The CDR3 DNA is TGTGCCAGCAGTGAAAAGTCTATATATGGCTACACCTTC. The encoded protein is CASSEKSIYGYTF. The complete variable domain, with remaining parts taken from reference TRBV2 and TRBJ1-2, reads EPEVTQTPSHQVTQMGQEVILRCVPISNHLYFYWYRQILGQKVEFLVSFYNNEISEKSEIFDDQFSVERPDGSNFTLKIRSTKLEDSAMYFCASSEKSIYGYTFGSGTRLTVV.

A few counts support this clone. This chain connects TRBV27 to TRBJ2-1; no firm D call. There are 12 residues in the CDR3. The V gene lost 3 bases and the J gene lost 10 bases, with 10 bases spanning the gap. CDR1 MNHEY and CDR2 SMNVEV come from the germline V gene (reference sequence). CDR3 nucleotides: TGTGCCAGCAGTTTGAACGCATTCGAGCAGTTCTTC. Its translation: CASSLNAFEQFF.

The chain combines TRBV5-6 with TRBJ2-7; TRBD1 matches at 9 bases. Germline V lookup: CDR1 SGHDT, CDR2 YYEEEE. V was clipped by 4 bases and J by 4 bases; unmatched bases: 6. This CDR3 is built from 14 residues. The DNA for the CDR3 is TGTGCCAGCAGCGGGGGACAGGGAGGATACGAGCAGTACTTC. It yields the protein CASSGGQGGYEQYF.

This rearrangement joins TRBV2 to TRBJ2-7; D not resolved. CDR3 length: 14 amino acids. The germline V gene encodes CDR1 SNHLY and CDR2 FYNNEI. V lost 4 bases and J lost 2, with 12 bases in between. DNA for the CDR3: TGTGCCAGCAGTGTACGGCAGACCCCCTACGAGCAGTACTTC. Amino acid sequence: CASSVRQTPYEQYF.

This clone was seen more than once but under ten times. The gene calls are TRBV7-2 and TRBJ2-2; TRBD1 matches at 10 bases. Unmatched junction bases numbered 5, after V lost 6 bases and J lost 4 bases. This CDR3 region has 15 residues. Germline V lookup: CDR1 SGHTA, CDR2 FQGNSA. CDR3 DNA sequence: TGTGCCAGCAGGGAGGACAGGGGGATCACCGGGGAGCTGTTTTTT. Protein: CASREDRGITGELFF.

This rearrangement joins TRBV27 to TRBJ2-1; tentatively, D is TRBD1 (5 bases). This CDR3 has 11 residues. Germline V gene lookup returns CDR1 MNHEY and CDR2 SMNVEV (reference sequence). V was cut by 8 bases and J by 8 bases, with 10 bases left in between. CDR3 in DNA: TGTGCCAGCGGCTGGGGCGATGAGCAGTTCTTC. This codes for CASGWGDEQFF.

This clone was seen only a few times. This chain uses TRBV23-1 with TRBJ2-4; a weak D match, TRBD1 (6 bases). TRBV23-1 qualifies as an ORF whose function is uncertain. Trimming removed 4 bases from V and 2 bases from J, with 15 bases in between. The CDR3 is made up of 16 amino acids. This CDR3 reads CASSLSGEESKNIQYF. The DNA of the CDR3 is TGCGCCAGCAGTCTCTCAGGGGAAGAGTCCAAAAACATTCAGTACTTC.

The V gene is TRBV6-5, the J gene TRBJ2-5, with D uncertain. CDR1 is MNHEY, CDR2 SVGAGI, per germline. The V end was cut by 5 bases, the J end by 7 bases, with 8 bases between. The CDR3 is 11 residues long. CDR3 in DNA: TGTGCCAGCAGTCGTGGACGGACCCAGTACTTC. Its translation: CASSRGRTQYF.

This clone was counted once. This rearrangement joins TRBV30 to TRBJ1-1; no clear D. Trimming removed 3 bases from V and 8 bases from J, with 13 bases in between. The CDR3 sequence is 12 residues long. Germline CDR1 is GTSNPN and CDR2 is SVGIG (reference sequence). The DNA for the CDR3 is TGTGCCTGGAGCCCCGTCGTATCAGAAGCTTTCTTT. Translation: CAWSPVVSEAFF.

The V call is TRBV28, the J call TRBJ1-2; D not resolved. The CDR3 extends over 12 amino acids. Germline V gene sequence: CDR1 MDHEN, CDR2 SYDVKM. V was clipped by 5 bases and J by 6 bases, with 10 bases between them. The CDR3 region has the DNA TGTGCCAGCAGTCGGACTTACGATGGCTACACCTTC. Its protein product is CASSRTYDGYTF.

This clone was detected a few times. The chain recombines TRBV5-6 with TRBJ1-1; no clear D. The CDR3 sequence is 12 residues long. Germline V gene lookup returns CDR1 SGHDT and CDR2 YYEEEE. V gave up 4 bases and J gave up 9 bases, with 13 bases separating them. For the CDR3, the DNA is TGTGCCAGCAGCGGAGGAGACCAAAAAGCTTTCTTT. Residues: CASSGGDQKAFF.

In this sample, this clone turned up a few times. The gene calls are TRBV7-9 and TRBJ1-5; D gene uncertain. The CDR3 sequence is 15 residues long. CDR1 SEHNR and CDR2 FQNEAQ come from the germline V gene (reference sequence). Deletions cut 2 bases from V and 3 bases from J, with 11 bases between. The CDR3 nucleotides read TGTGCCAGCAGCTTATCATGGGAGATCAATCAGCCCCAGCATTTT. Its protein product is CASSLSWEINQPQHF.

The genes are TRBV5-1 and TRBJ2-7; D is perhaps TRBD1 (6 bases). V dropped 1 base and J dropped 3 bases, with 26 bases sitting between them. Looked up from germline, CDR1 is SGHRS and CDR2 is YFSETQ. The CDR3 spans 19 residues. CDR3 residues: CASSLWYRDSQGHGYEQYF. In DNA, the CDR3 is TGCGCCAGCAGCTTGTGGTATAGAGATTCACAGGGTCACGGCTACGAGCAGTACTTC. Together with reference TRBV5-1 and TRBJ2-7, the CDR3 gives the full variable domain: KAGVTQTPRYLIKTRGQQVTLSCSPISGHRSVSWYQQTPGQGLQFLFEYFSETQRNKGNFPGRFSGRQFSNSRSEMNVSTLELGDSALYLCASSLWYRDSQGHGYEQYFGPGTRLTVT.

The chain couples TRBV19 to TRBJ1-5; D perhaps matches TRBD1 (5 bases). The CDR3 covers 15 residues. Germline loops: CDR1 LNHDA, CDR2 SQIVND (reference sequence). V gave up 5 bases and J gave up 4 bases, with 15 bases separating them. CDR3 in amino acids: CASSPRNRGNQPQHF. The CDR3 nucleotides are TGTGCCAGTAGTCCGAGAAACCGGGGGAATCAGCCCCAGCATTTT.

The rearrangement joins TRBV5-1 to TRBJ1-2; TRBD1 is a possible D gene (5 bases). Germline CDR1 and CDR2: SGHRS and YFSETQ. This CDR3 is built from 15 residues. V was clipped by 2 bases and J by 3 bases, with 14 bases between them. The CDR3 nucleotides are TGCGCCAGCAGCTTCGAGGGAGGGGAGGACTATGGCTACACCTTC. Amino acid sequence: CASSFEGGEDYGYTF.

This clone was counted between two and nine times. One end of the junction does not line up with germline, which may come from a read error. The rearrangement joins TRBV25-1 to TRBJ2-1, with 9 nucleotides matching TRBD2. CDR3 length equals 16 residues. Germline loops: CDR1 MGHDK, CDR2 SYGVNS. The CDR3 here is CASSEPGLASFNEQFF. The CDR3, as DNA: TGTGCCAGCAGTGAACCCGGACTAGCGTCCTTCAATGAGCAGTTCTTC.

The rearrangement joins TRBV7-2 to TRBJ2-1, with D maybe TRBD2 (5 bases). The germline V gene encodes CDR1 SGHTA and CDR2 FQGNSA. This CDR3 contains 12 residues. Trimming pared 6 bases from V and 7 bases from J, leaving 10 bases between. The CDR3 reads CASSLRANEQFF. CDR3 DNA sequence: TGTGCCAGCAGTTTGCGGGCAAATGAGCAGTTCTTC. Supplemented by reference TRBV7-2 and TRBJ2-1, the full variable domain reads GAGVSQSPSNKVTEKGKDVELRCDPISGHTALYWYRQSLGQGLEFLIYFQGNSAPDKSGLPSDRFSAERTGGSVSTLTIQRTQQEDSAVYLCASSLRANEQFFGPGTRLTVL.

The sample holds a few counts of this clone. This chain connects TRBV30 to TRBJ2-3; 9 positions agree with TRBD2. The CDR3 runs to 13 residues. Trimming at V came to 3 bases and at J to 6 bases, leaving 4 bases not matched to a gene. Germline CDR1 is GTSNPN and CDR2 is SVGIG (reference sequence). CDR3 sequence (DNA): TGTGCCTGGAGCGCCGGGACTAGCGATACGCAGTATTTT. It yields the protein CAWSAGTSDTQYF.

The sample holds a few counts of this clone. This chain uses TRBV7-9 with TRBJ2-2, with 11 bases that match TRBD2. This CDR3 contains 17 residues. Germline V lookup: CDR1 SEHNR, CDR2 FQNEAQ (reference sequence). Trimming at V came to 2 bases and at J to 2 bases, leaving 4 bases not matched to a gene. As DNA, the CDR3 is TGTGCCAGCAGCTTACCGACTAGCGGGGACAACACCGGGGAGCTGTTTTTT. Protein sequence: CASSLPTSGDNTGELFF.

The chain joins TRBV25-1 to TRBJ2-7, with unresolved D. The V gene's germline CDR1 is MGHDK and CDR2 SYGVNS. The CDR3 loop spans 12 amino acids. V gave up 4 bases and J gave up 7 bases, with 11 bases separating them. The CDR3 nucleotides read TGTGCCAGCAGTGGACCCGATCAGGAGCAGTACTTC. It is translated as CASSGPDQEQYF.